The 10 T cell receptor beta chains below all came from one sample that was sequenced in a study of blood T cell repertoires in COVID-19. Clones were read by immunoSEQ multiplex PCR, and TCRdb kept only the in-frame ones, dropping some. This sample has roughly 180,000 clones, with less than 85% found just once. The sequenced material came from PBMCs or T cells enriched from blood (not recorded which). The receptor set was obtained from a woman in her forties or fifties who had recovered from COVID-19.

V usage is TRBV4-1 and J usage is TRBJ1-1, with D perhaps matching TRBD1 (5 bases). Deletions cut 8 bases from V and 2 bases from J, with 15 bases between. There are 14 residues in the CDR3. The germline V gene encodes CDR1 MGHRA and CDR2 YSYEKL. The CDR3 loop reads CASLSQGTNTEAFF. CDR3 DNA: TGCGCCAGCTTGTCCCAGGGCACTAACACTGAAGCTTTCTTT.

The rearrangement joins TRBV5-5 to TRBJ1-1; 10 bases are shared with TRBD1. V shed 4 bases and J 4 bases; nucleotides not matched to a gene: 7. From germline, CDR1 is SGHKS and CDR2 YYEKEE (reference sequence). The CDR3 consists of 15 residues. CDR3 sequence reads: CASSRRRTGGTEAFF. Written as DNA, the CDR3 is TGTGCCAGCAGCCGCCGCCGGACAGGGGGCACTGAAGCTTTCTTT.

There are a few counts of this clone. This chain links TRBV7-9 with TRBJ2-1, with D unclear. This CDR3 spans 15 amino acids. V lost 5 bases, J lost 4 bases, and 15 bases lay in between. Germline CDR1 reads SEHNR; CDR2 reads FQNEAQ (reference sequence). The DNA of the CDR3 is TGTGCCAGCAGCCCAGTCGGGTCAAGATACAATGAGCAGTTCTTC. Translated: CASSPVGSRYNEQFF. Based on the CDR3 plus reference TRBV7-9 and TRBJ2-1, the full variable domain is DTGVSQNPRHKITKRGQNVTFRCDPISEHNRLYWYRQTLGQGPEFLTYFQNEAQLEKSRLLSDRFSAERPKGSFSTLEIQRTEQGDSAMYLCASSPVGSRYNEQFFGPGTRLTVL.

This clone was observed once. V is TRBV30 and J is TRBJ2-1, with 8 nucleotides matching TRBD1. V was clipped by 2 bases and J by 7 bases; unmatched bases: 10. Germline loops: CDR1 GTSNPN, CDR2 SVGIG (reference sequence). There are 15 residues in the CDR3. The CDR3 DNA is TGTGCCTGGAGTATTAGGACAGGGTTCTGGAATGAGCAGTTCTTC. It translates to CAWSIRTGFWNEQFF. The full variable domain, rest sourced from reference TRBV30 and TRBJ2-1, is SQTIHQWPATLVQPVGSPLSLECTVEGTSNPNLYWYRQAAGRGLQLLFYSVGIGQISSEVPQNLSASRPQDRQFILSSKKLLLSDSGFYLCAWSIRTGFWNEQFFGPGTRLTVL.

This clone was seen a few times. The chain joins TRBV19 to TRBJ1-3; 7 bases line up with TRBD1. Germline V gene lookup returns CDR1 LNHDA and CDR2 SQIVND (reference sequence). V was clipped by 4 bases and J by 0 bases; unmatched bases: 3. This CDR3 region has 15 residues. Here the CDR3 reads CASSRDSLSGNTIYF. Here the CDR3 DNA reads TGTGCCAGTAGTAGGGACAGCCTCTCTGGAAACACCATATATTTT.

The CDR3 coding sequence is TGTGCCTGGAGTGTAGCGCGGGGACCCTACGAGCAGTACGTC. Protein product: CAWSVARGPYEQYV. The genes are TRBV30 and TRBJ2-7; weak D call: TRBD2 (6 bases). This CDR3 is built from 14 residues. The germline V gene has CDR1 GTSNPN and CDR2 SVGIG (reference sequence). Trimming pared 0 bases from V and 2 bases from J, leaving 11 bases between.

The V and J genes are TRBV13 and TRBJ1-3; D remains unclear. Trimming took off 5 bases at V and 2 bases at J, with 16 bases between the two ends. Germline loops: CDR1 PRHDT, CDR2 FYEKMQ (reference sequence). This CDR3 comprises 16 residues. The CDR3 nucleotides are TGTGCCAGCAGCCTCCAAGTAGGAGGGACTGGAAACACCATATATTTT. This translates into CASSLQVGGTGNTIYF.

This clone was picked up one time. The chain joins TRBV5-1 to TRBJ1-2; 7 bases match TRBD1. Germline V CDR1 and CDR2: SGHRS, YFSETQ. The ends lost 4 bases at V and 1 base at J; junction bases unmatched: 7. The CDR3 consists of 15 residues. Here the CDR3 DNA reads TGCGCCAGCAGCCCGGACAGGATTCGTAACTATGGCTACACCTTC. This codes for CASSPDRIRNYGYTF.

This chain connects TRBV5-4 to TRBJ2-2; 11 nucleotides line up with TRBD1. The V gene's germline CDR1 is SGHNT and CDR2 YYREEE (reference sequence). CDR3 length: 16 residues. V lost 3 bases, J lost 5 bases, and 6 bases stayed unmatched. CDR3 sequence: CASSSGQGALTGELFF. In nucleotides, the CDR3 is TGTGCCAGCAGCTCAGGACAGGGGGCGCTGACCGGGGAGCTGTTTTTT. The whole variable domain, filled in from reference TRBV5-4 and TRBJ2-2, reads ETGVTQSPTHLIKTRGQQVTLRCSSQSGHNTVSWYQQALGQGPQFIFQYYREEENGRGNFPPRFSGLQFPNYSSELNVNALELDDSALYLCASSSGQGALTGELFFGEGSRLTVL.

The count of this clone is one. The CDR3 reads CSASSGYGYTF. The CDR3 DNA reads as TGCAGTGCTAGTTCGGGGTATGGCTACACCTTC. J is TRBJ1-2 and V is TRBV20-1, with no clear D. Germline V gene lookup returns CDR1 DFQATT and CDR2 SNEGSKA (reference sequence). This CDR3 is built from 11 residues. V lost 3 bases, J lost 5 bases, and 7 bases lay in between.